The rows below give T cell receptor beta chains drawn from one sample of a study of human T cells and chemical hapten exposure. TCRdb itself ran the RACE reads through MiXCR, one entry per CDR3 protein. Here the sample spans fewer than 350,000 distinct CDR3 sequences, approximately 8% being singletons. Sequences were derived from whole blood, sampled in connection with sensitization to the hapten diphenylcyclopropenone (DPC). The receptors here all came from a man in his late teens or twenties with alopecia areata. Some clones in this sample may be carry-over from other donors' samples. CDR3s include the opening cysteine and the closing phenylalanine or tryptophan.

len: 14
v_gene: TRBV6-6
j_gene: TRBJ1-5
CDR3aa: CASSYSRSNQPQHF

len: 13
v_gene: TRBV24-1
j_gene: TRBJ2-3
CDR3aa: CATSQRFVDTQYF

len: 16
v_gene: TRBV2
j_gene: TRBJ1-4
CDR3aa: CASSTNPGDSNEKLFF

len: 11
v_gene: TRBV27
j_gene: TRBJ2-7
CDR3aa: CASKTGYEQYF

len: 14
v_gene: TRBV7-2
j_gene: TRBJ2-1
CDR3aa: CASSLDGSGVEQFF

len: 14
v_gene: TRBV6-5
j_gene: TRBJ1-1
CDR3aa: CASSYKGRTAEAFF

len: 13
v_gene: TRBV9
j_gene: TRBJ1-1
CDR3aa: CASSVGWGPEAFF

len: 17
v_gene: TRBV7-2
j_gene: TRBJ2-1
CDR3aa: CASRLRPGTSGDNEQFF

len: 19
v_gene: TRBV20-1
j_gene: TRBJ1-2
CDR3aa: CSARHFPSQLGTSRPGYTF

len: 14
v_gene: TRBV9
j_gene: TRBJ1-2
CDR3aa: CASSEHTEDYGYTF

len: 13
v_gene: TRBV7-9
j_gene: TRBJ1-2
CDR3aa: CASSLGGPSGYTF

len: 13
v_gene: TRBV11-3
j_gene: TRBJ2-2
CDR3aa: CASTLSGTGELFF

len: 14
v_gene: TRBV7-3
j_gene: TRBJ1-2
CDR3aa: CASSQQGSDYGYTF

len: 14
v_gene: TRBV7-3
j_gene: TRBJ2-3
CDR3aa: CASSWSRGGDTQYF

len: 15
v_gene: TRBV12-3/TRBV12-4
j_gene: TRBJ1-2
CDR3aa: CASSFGGGTNYGYTF

len: 14
v_gene: TRBV28
j_gene: TRBJ2-7
CDR3aa: CASSFSGQGSPQYF